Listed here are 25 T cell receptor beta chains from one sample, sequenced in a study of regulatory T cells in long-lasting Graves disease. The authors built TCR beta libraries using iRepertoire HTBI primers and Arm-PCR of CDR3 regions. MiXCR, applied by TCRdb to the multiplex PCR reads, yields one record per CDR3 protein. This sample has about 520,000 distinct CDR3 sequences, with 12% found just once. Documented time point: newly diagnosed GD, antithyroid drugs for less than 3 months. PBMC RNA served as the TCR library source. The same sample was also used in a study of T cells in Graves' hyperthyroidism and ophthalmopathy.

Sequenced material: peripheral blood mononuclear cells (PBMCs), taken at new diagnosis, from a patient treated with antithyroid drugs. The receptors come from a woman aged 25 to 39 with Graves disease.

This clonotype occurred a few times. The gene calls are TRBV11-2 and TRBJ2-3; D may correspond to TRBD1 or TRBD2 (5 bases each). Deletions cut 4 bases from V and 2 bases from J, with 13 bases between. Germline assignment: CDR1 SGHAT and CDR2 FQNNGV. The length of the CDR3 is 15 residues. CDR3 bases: TGTGCCAGCAGCTCCCTCCGGGGACCCACAGATACGCAGTATTTT. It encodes CASSSLRGPTDTQYF.

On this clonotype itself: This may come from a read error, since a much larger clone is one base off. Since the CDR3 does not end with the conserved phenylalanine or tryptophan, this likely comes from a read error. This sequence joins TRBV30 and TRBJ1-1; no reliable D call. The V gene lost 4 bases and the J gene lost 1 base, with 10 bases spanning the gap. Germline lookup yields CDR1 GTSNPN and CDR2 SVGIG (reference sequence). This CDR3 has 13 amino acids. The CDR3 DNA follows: TGTGCCTGGAATTCCAATCCGAACACTGAAGCTTTCTCT. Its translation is CAWNSNPNTEAFS.

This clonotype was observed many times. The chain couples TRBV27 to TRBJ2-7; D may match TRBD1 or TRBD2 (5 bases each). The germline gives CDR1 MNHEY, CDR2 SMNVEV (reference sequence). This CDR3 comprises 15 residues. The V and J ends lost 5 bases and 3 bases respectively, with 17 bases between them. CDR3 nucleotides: TGTGCCAGCAGTCCCCGGACATCGGGAAACTACGAGCAGTACTTC. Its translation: CASSPRTSGNYEQYF.

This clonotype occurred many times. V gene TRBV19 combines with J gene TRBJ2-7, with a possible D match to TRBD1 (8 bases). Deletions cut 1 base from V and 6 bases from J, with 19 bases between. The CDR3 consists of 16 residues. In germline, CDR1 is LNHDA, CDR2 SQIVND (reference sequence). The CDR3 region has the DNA TGTGCCAGTAGTATAGCGGGAGGCTTACAGGGGGGCGAGCAGTACTTC. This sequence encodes CASSIAGGLQGGEQYF.

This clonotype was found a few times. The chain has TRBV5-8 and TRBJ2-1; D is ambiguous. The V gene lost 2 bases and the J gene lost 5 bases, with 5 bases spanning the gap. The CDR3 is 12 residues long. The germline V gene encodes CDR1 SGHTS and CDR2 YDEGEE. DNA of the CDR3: TGTGCCAGCAGCTTTATGGACAATGAGCAGTTCTTC. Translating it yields CASSFMDNEQFF.

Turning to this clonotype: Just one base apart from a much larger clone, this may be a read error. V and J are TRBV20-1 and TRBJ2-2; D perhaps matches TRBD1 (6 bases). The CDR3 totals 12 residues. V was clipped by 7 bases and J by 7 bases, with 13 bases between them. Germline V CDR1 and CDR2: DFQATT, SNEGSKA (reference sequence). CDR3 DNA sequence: TGCAGTGGGACAGAATCCATCGGGGAGCTGTTTTTT. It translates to CSGTESIGELFF.

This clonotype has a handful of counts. Here the CDR3 DNA reads TGCGCCAGCAGCTTGGGGGACGTCTTCGAGCAGTTCTTC. As protein: CASSLGDVFEQFF. J is TRBJ2-1 and V is TRBV5-1; perhaps D is TRBD1 or TRBD2 (5 bases each). The germline gives CDR1 SGHRS, CDR2 YFSETQ. CDR3 length equals 13 residues. Trimming stripped 0 bases from V and 10 bases from J, with 11 bases between.

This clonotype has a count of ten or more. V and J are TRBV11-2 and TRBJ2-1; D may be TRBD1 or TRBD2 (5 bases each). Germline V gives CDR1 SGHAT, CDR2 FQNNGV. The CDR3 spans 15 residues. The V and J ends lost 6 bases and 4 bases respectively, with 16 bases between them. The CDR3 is CASSSGPGGYNEQFF. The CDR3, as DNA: TGTGCCAGCAGTTCTGGGCCTGGGGGATACAATGAGCAGTTCTTC. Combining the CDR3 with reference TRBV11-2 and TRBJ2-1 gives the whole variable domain EAGVAQSPRYKIIEKRQSVAFWCNPISGHATLYWYQQILGQGPKLLIQFQNNGVVDDSQLPKDRFSAERLKGVDSTLKIQPAKLEDSAVYLCASSSGPGGYNEQFFGPGTRLTVL.

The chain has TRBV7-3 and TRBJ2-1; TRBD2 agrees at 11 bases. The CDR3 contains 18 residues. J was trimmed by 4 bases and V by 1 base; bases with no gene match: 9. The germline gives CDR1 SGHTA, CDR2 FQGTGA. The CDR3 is CASSLKQPGTSGYNEQFF. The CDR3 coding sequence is TGTGCCAGCAGCTTAAAACAACCCGGGACTAGCGGATACAATGAGCAGTTCTTC.

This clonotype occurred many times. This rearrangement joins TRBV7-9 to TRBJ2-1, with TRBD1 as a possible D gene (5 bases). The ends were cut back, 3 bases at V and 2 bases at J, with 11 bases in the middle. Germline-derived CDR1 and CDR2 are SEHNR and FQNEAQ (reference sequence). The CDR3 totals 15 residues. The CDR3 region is CASSFGRVTYNEQFF. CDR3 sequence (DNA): TGTGCCAGCAGCTTCGGCAGGGTAACCTACAATGAGCAGTTCTTC.

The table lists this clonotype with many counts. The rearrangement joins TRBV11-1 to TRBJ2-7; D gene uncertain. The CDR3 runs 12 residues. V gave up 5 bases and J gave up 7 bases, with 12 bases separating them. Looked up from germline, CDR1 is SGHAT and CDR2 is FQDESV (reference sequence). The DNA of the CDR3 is TGTGCCAGCAGCCGCGGACGGCAGGAGCAGTACTTC. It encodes CASSRGRQEQYF.

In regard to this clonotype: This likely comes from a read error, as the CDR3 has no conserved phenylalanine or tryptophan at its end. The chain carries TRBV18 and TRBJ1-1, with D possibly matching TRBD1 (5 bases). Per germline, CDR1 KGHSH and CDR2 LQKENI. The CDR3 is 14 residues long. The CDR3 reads CASSRKGVNTEAFS. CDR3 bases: TGTGCTAGCTCACGCAAAGGGGTGAACACTGAAGCTTTCTCT.

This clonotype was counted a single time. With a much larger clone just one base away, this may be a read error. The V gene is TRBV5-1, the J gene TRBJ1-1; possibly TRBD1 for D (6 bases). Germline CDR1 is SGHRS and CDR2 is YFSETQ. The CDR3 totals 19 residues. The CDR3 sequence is CASGSTFSGATDPNTDAFF. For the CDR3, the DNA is TGCGCCAGCGGATCTACCTTCTCGGGGGCCACGGATCCTAACACTGACGCTTTCTTT. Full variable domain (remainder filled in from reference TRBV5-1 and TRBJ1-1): KAGVTQTPRYLIKTRGQQVTLSCSPISGHRSVSWYQQTPGQGLQFLFEYFSETQRNKGNFPGRFSGRQFSNSRSEMNVSTLELGDSALYLCASGSTFSGATDPNTDAFFGQGTRLTVV.

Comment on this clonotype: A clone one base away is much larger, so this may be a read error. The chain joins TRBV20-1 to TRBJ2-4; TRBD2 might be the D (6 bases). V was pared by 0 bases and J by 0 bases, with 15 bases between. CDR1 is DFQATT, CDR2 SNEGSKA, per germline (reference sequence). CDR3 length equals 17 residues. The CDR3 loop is CSARDWGEDLAKNIQYF. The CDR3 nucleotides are TGCAGTGCTAGAGATTGGGGGGAGGATTTAGCCAAAAACATTCAGTACTTC.

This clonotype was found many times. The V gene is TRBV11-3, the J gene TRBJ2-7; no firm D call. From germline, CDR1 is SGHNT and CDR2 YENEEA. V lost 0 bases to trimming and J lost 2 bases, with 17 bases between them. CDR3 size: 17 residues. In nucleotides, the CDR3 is TGTGCCAGCAGCTTAGATATTGCTACTAAACTGGCCTACGAGCAGTACTTC. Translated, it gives CASSLDIATKLAYEQYF.

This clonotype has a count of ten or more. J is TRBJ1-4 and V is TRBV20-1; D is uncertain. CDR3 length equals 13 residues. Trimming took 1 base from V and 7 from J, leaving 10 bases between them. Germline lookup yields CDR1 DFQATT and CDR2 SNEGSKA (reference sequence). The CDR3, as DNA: TGCAGTGCTAGAGCGACCCGGGGTGAAAAACTGTTTTTT. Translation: CSARATRGEKLFF.

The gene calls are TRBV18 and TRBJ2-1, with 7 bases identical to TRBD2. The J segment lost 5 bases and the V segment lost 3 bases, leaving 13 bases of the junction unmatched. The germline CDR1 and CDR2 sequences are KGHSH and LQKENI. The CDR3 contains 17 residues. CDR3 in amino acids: CASSPLLGGSRDNEQFF. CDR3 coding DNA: TGTGCCAGCTCACCCTTACTAGGCGGGAGCCGGGACAATGAGCAGTTCTTC.

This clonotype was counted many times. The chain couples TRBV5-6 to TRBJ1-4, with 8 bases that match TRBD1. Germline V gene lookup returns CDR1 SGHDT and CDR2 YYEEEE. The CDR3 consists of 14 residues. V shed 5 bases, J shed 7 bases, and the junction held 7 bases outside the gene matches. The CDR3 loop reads CASSQGARGEKLFF. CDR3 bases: TGTGCCAGCAGTCAGGGGGCGCGTGGTGAAAAACTGTTTTTT.

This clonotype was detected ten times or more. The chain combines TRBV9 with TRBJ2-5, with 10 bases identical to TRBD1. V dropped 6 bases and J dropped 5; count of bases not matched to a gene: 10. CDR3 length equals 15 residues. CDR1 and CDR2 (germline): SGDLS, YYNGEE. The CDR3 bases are TGTGCCAGCACCCTGACCGGGACAGGGGAGGAGACCCAGTACTTC. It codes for CASTLTGTGEETQYF. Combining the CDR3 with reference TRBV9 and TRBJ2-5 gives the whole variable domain DSGVTQTPKHLITATGQRVTLRCSPRSGDLSVYWYQQSLDQGLQFLIQYYNGEERAKGNILERFSAQQFPDLHSELNLSSLELGDSALYFCASTLTGTGEETQYFGPGTRLLVL.

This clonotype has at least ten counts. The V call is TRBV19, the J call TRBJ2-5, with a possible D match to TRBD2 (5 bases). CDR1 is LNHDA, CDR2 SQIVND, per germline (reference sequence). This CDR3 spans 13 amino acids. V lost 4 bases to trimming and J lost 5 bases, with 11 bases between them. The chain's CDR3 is CASSNVGGETQYF. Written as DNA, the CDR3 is TGTGCCAGTAGTAACGTTGGCGGGGAGACCCAGTACTTC.

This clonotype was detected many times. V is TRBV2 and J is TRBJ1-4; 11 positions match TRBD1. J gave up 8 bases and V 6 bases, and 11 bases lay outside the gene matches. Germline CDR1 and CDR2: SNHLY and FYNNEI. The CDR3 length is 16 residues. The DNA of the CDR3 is TGTGCCAGCAGCTGGGACAGGGGGAACCTAAACGAAAAACTGTTTTTT. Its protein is CASSWDRGNLNEKLFF.

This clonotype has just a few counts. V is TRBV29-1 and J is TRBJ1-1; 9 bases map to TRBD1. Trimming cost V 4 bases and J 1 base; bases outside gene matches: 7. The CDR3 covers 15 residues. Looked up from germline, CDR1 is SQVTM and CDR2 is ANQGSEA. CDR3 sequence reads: CSVGDTGGPNTEAFF. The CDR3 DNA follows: TGCAGCGTTGGAGACACAGGGGGCCCGAACACTGAAGCTTTCTTT.

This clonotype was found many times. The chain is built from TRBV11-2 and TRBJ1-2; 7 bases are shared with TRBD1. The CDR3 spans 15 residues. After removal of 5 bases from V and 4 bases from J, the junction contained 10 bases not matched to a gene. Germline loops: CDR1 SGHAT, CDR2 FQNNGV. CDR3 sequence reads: CASSARQGAPYGYTF. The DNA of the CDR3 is TGTGCCAGCAGCGCCCGACAGGGAGCCCCCTATGGCTACACCTTC.

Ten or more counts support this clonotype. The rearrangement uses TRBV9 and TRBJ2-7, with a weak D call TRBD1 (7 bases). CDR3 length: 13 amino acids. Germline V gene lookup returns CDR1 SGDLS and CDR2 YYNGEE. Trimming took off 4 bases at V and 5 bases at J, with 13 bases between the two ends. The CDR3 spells CASSPGGFHEQYF. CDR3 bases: TGTGCCAGCAGCCCAGGGGGGTTCCACGAGCAGTACTTC.

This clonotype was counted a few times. CDR3 in DNA: TGTGCCAGCAGTTATCAGGGGGGATGGCCCCAGCATTTT. Amino acid sequence: CASSYQGGWPQHF. The chain joins TRBV7-2 to TRBJ1-5; 7 positions match TRBD1. The germline V gene encodes CDR1 SGHTA and CDR2 FQGNSA. CDR3 length equals 13 residues. V trimming: 6 bases; J trimming: 9 bases; junction bases outside the gene matches: 8.